This is a list of T cell receptor beta chains from one sample in a study of blood T cell repertoires in COVID-19. TCRdb's copy holds only in-frame clones and misses some; the assay was immunoSEQ multiplex PCR. Of more than 200,000 clones in the sample, around nine tenths were seen once. Sequencing was done on a sample of peripheral blood. The receptors come from an older woman with COVID-19, enrolled during active disease. The CDR3 runs from the conserved cysteine through the conserved F or W. The D gene is left open where the match is weak. A clone size is listed for some rows: how often the clone was seen (once, few, many), or a class if it is expanded.

v_gene	d_gene	abundance	j_gene	CDR3aa	CDR3nt
TRBV4-1	NA	NA	TRBJ1-2	CASSQEPRGSNYGYTF	TGCGCCAGCAGCCAAGAGCCTAGGGGATCCAACTATGGCTACACCTTC
TRBV13	NA	NA	TRBJ2-7	CASSSATRSRSYEQYF	TGTGCCAGCAGCTCCGCTACCCGATCTAGATCCTACGAGCAGTACTTC
TRBV10-3	TRBD1	NA	TRBJ1-2	CAIRTRQGNYGYTF	TGTGCCATCAGGACCCGACAGGGTAACTATGGCTACACCTTC
TRBV13	TRBD1	NA	TRBJ1-2	CASTAGQNNYGYTF	TGTGCCAGCACCGCGGGACAGAATAACTATGGCTACACCTTC
TRBV4-2	TRBD2	NA	TRBJ2-3	CASSQRLAYTDTQYF	TGTGCCAGCAGCCAAAGACTAGCGTACACAGATACGCAGTATTTT
TRBV14	NA	NA	TRBJ2-2	CASSQGRYTGELFF	TGTGCCAGCAGCCAAGGGCGGTACACGGGGGAGCTGTTTTTT
TRBV3-1/TRBV3-2	TRBD2	NA	TRBJ2-1	CASSRGLAGVVSYNEQFF	TGTGCCAGCAGCCGGGGACTAGCGGGGGTGGTGTCCTACAATGAGCAGTTCTTC
TRBV12-3/TRBV12-4	NA	NA	TRBJ1-3	CASSFSSGNTIYF	TGTGCCAGCAGTTTTAGCTCTGGAAACACCATATATTTT
TRBV28	NA	NA	TRBJ2-1	CASSTPPRDYNEQFF	TGTGCCAGCAGTACGCCCCCCCGGGACTACAATGAGCAGTTCTTC
TRBV28	NA	NA	TRBJ1-1	CASSPGDKLNTEAFF	TGTGCCAGCAGTCCCGGGGACAAATTGAACACTGAAGCTTTCTTT
TRBV30	TRBD1	NA	TRBJ2-7	CAWSRQGIQGSSYEQYF	TGTGCCTGGAGTCGACAGGGGATACAGGGGAGCTCCTACGAGCAGTACTTC
TRBV19	NA	few	TRBJ1-5	CASSTGSRGHF	TGTGCCAGTAGCACCGGGTCCCGCGGGCATTTT
TRBV19	TRBD1	NA	TRBJ1-1	CASSLRTGGAGTEAFF	TGTGCCAGTAGTCTCCGGACAGGGGGCGCGGGCACTGAAGCTTTCTTT